This T cell receptor beta chain was captured in a study of blood T cell repertoires in COVID-19. Study context: Acute and convalescent COVID-19 specimens originated in the United States, Italy and Spain. PBMCs, B-cell-depleted T cells, or T cells were the source of the cDNA or gDNA that made up the material.

As originally analysed: Nucleated cell number was recorded as an estimate derived from reference gene primer amplification. The method was immunoSEQ multiplex PCR; TCRdb's version includes in-frame clones alone and lacks a portion of them. V and J calls and clone size come straight from that table; D and trimming were deduced from the DNA. This sample carries a few hundred thousand clones, about four fifths of them seen once, and the ten largest clones take roughly 2%. The CDR3 spans 14 residues. V was shortened by 10 bases and J by 0 bases, with 10 bases between the two germline ends. Germline values: CDR1 KGHSH, CDR2 LQKENI.

The sequence was obtained from a man aged 30 to 39 who had recovered from COVID-19. Sequenced: peripheral blood. V and J are TRBV18 and TRBJ2-6; a possible D gene is TRBD1 (6 bases). The CDR3 spells CATQGSSGANVLTF. DNA of the CDR3: TGTGCCACCCAGGGGAGCTCTGGGGCCAACGTCCTGACTTTC.